This T cell receptor beta chain originates from a study of response to subunit inactivated influenza vaccine. General study results and limits: T cells newly recruited by each seasonal influenza vaccination are few, the authors suggested.

CDR3 size: 16 residues. After removal of 4 bases from V and 3 bases from J, the junction contained 7 bases not matched to a gene. From germline, CDR1 is SGHNT and CDR2 YENEEA. Of note for this clonotype: The antigen remains unidentified.

TCRdb ran MiXCR on the RT-PCR reads and lists one entry per CDR3 protein. The sample has roughly 700,000 distinct CDR3 sequences; 11% to 15% are singletons. The rearrangement links TRBV11-3 to TRBJ2-2; 8 bases fit TRBD2. The sample in question was PBMCs from blood, obtained 14 to 15 days before vaccination. This sequence originates from a man over 45 who received an inactivated influenza vaccine. This chain's CDR3 is CASSSPVGGDTGELFF. Written as DNA, the CDR3 is TGTGCCAGCAGCTCCCCTGTCGGGGGGGACACCGGGGAGCTGTTTTTT.